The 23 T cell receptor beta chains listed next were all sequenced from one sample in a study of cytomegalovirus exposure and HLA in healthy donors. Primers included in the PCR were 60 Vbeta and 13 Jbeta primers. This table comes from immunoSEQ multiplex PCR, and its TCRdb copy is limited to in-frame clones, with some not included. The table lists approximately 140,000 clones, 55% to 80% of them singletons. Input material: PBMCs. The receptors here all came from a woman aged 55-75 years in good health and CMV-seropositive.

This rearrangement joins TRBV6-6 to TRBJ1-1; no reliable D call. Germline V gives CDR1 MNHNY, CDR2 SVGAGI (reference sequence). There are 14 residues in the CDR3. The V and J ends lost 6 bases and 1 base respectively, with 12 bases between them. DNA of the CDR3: TGTGCCAGCAGGCTTACTCAGGAGAACACTGAAGCTTTCTTT. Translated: CASRLTQENTEAFF.

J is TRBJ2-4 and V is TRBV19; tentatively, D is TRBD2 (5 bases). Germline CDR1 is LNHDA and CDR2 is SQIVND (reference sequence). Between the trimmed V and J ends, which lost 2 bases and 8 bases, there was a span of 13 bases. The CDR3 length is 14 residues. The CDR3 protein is CASSITRVPDIQYF. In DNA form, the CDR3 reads TGTGCCAGTAGTATAACTAGGGTTCCGGACATTCAGTACTTC.

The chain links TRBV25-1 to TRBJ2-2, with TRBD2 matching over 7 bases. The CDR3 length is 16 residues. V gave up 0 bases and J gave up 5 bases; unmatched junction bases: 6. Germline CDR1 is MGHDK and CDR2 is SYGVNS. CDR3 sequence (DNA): TGTGCCAGCAGTGAATATCGGGGTAGCGGGACCGGGGAGCTGTTTTTT. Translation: CASSEYRGSGTGELFF.

The CDR3 nucleotides read TGTGCCAGCAGCTTAAACAGGGCCACCAACACTGAAGCTTTCTTT. Amino acid sequence: CASSLNRATNTEAFF. The chain carries TRBV7-3 and TRBJ1-1; possibly TRBD1 for D (6 bases). The V end was cut by 1 base, the J end by 2 bases, with 11 bases between. The CDR3 sequence is 15 residues long. CDR1 is SGHTA, CDR2 FQGTGA, per germline. Combining the CDR3 with reference TRBV7-3 and TRBJ1-1 gives the whole variable domain GAGVSQTPSNKVTEKGKYVELRCDPISGHTALYWYRQSLGQGPEFLIYFQGTGAADDSGLPNDRFFAVRPEGSVSTLKIQRTERGDSAVYLCASSLNRATNTEAFFGQGTRLTVV.

This CDR3 is CASSLGGTGYGYTF. The CDR3 region has the DNA TGTGCCAGCAGTTTGGGGGGTACGGGCTATGGCTACACCTTC. The rearrangement links TRBV28 to TRBJ1-2, with a tentative D call TRBD1 (5 bases). The CDR3 length is 14 residues. The germline gives CDR1 MDHEN, CDR2 SYDVKM. Trimming left V 3 bases short and J 4 bases short, with 12 bases between.

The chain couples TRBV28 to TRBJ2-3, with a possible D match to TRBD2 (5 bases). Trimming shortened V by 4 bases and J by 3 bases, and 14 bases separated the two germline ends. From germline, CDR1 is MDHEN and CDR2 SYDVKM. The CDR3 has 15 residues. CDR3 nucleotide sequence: TGTGCCAGCAGTTACACCGGGATGGAGACAGATACGCAGTATTTT. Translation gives CASSYTGMETDTQYF.

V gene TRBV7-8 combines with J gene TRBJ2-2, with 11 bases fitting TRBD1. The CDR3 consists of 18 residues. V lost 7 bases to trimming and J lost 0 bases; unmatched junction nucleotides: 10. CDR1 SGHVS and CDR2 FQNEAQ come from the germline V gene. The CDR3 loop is CASTQRGTGGSNTGELFF. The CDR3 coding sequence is TGTGCCAGCACACAACGGGGGACAGGGGGATCGAACACCGGGGAGCTGTTTTTT.

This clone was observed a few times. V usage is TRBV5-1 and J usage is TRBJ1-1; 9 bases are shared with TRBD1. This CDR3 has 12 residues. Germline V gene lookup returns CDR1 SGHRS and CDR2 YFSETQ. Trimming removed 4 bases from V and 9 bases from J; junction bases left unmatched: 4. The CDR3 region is CASSKGQGKAFF. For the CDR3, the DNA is TGCGCCAGCAGCAAAGGACAGGGGAAAGCTTTCTTT. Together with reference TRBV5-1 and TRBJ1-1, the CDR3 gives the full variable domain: KAGVTQTPRYLIKTRGQQVTLSCSPISGHRSVSWYQQTPGQGLQFLFEYFSETQRNKGNFPGRFSGRQFSNSRSEMNVSTLELGDSALYLCASSKGQGKAFFGQGTRLTVV.

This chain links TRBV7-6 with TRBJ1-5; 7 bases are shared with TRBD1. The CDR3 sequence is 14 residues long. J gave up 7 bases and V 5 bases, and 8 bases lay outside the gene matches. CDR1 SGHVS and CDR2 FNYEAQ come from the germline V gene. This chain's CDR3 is CASSLRQGGQPQHF. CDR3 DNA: TGTGCCAGCAGCCTTAGACAGGGTGGCCAGCCCCAGCATTTT. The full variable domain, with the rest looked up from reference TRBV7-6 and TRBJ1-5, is GAGVSQSPRYKVTKRGQDVALRCDPISGHVSLYWYRQALGQGPEFLTYFNYEAQQDKSGLPNDRFSAERPEGSISTLTIQRTEQRDSAMYRCASSLRQGGQPQHFGDGTRLSIL.

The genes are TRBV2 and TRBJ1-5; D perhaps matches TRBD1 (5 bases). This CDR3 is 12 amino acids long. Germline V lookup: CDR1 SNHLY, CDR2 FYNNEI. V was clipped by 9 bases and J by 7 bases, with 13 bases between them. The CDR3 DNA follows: TGTGCCAGTCCCAGGGTACGACAGCCCCAGCATTTT. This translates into CASPRVRQPQHF.

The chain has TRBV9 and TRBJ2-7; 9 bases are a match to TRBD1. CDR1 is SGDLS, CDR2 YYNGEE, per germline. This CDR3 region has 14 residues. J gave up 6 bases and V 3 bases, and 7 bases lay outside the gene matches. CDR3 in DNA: TGTGCCAGCAGCGAGGGGACAGGGATCTCCGAGCAGTACTTC. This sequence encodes CASSEGTGISEQYF.

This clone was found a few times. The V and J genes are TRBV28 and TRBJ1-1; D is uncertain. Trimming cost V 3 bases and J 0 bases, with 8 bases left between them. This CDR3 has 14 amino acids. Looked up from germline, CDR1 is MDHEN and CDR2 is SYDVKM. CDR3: CASSLRSMNTEAFF. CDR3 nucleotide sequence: TGTGCCAGCAGTTTGCGCTCCATGAACACTGAAGCTTTCTTT.

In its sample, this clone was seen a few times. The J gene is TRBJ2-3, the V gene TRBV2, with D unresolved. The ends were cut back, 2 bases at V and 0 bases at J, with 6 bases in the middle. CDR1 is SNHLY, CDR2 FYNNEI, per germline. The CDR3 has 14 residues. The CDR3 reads CASSETRSTDTQYF. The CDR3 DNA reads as TGTGCCAGCAGTGAAACCAGAAGCACAGATACGCAGTATTTT.

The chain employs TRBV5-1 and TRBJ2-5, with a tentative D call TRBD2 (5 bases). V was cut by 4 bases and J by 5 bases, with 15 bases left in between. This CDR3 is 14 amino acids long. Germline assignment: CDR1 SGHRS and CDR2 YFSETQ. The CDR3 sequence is CASSTGREGETQYF. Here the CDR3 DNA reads TGCGCCAGCAGCACCGGACGCGAGGGCGAGACCCAGTACTTC.

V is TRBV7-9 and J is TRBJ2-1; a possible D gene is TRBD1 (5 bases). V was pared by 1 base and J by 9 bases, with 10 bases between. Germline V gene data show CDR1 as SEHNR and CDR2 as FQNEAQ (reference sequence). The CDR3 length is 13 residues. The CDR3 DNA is TGTGCCAGCAGCTTAGGGCAGGGCGCTGAGCAGTTCTTC. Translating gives CASSLGQGAEQFF.

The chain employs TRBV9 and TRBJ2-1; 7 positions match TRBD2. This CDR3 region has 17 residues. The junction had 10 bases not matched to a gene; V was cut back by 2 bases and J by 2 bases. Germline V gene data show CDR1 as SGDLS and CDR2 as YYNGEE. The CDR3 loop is CASSVRGSGNTYNEQFF. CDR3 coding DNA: TGTGCCAGCAGCGTCCGGGGCAGCGGGAATACCTACAATGAGCAGTTCTTC.

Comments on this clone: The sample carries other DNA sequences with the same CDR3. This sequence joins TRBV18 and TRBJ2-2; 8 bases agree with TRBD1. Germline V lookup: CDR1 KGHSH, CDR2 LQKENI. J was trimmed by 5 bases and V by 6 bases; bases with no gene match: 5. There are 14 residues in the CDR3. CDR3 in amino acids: CASSPRQGTGELFF. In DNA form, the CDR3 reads TGTGCCAGCTCTCCTAGACAGGGGACCGGGGAGCTGTTTTTT. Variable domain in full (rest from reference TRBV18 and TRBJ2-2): NAGVMQNPRHLVRRRGQEARLRCSPMKGHSHVYWYRQLPEEGLKFMVYLQKENIIDESGMPKERFSAEFPKEGPSILRIQQVVRGDSAAYFCASSPRQGTGELFFGEGSRLTVL.

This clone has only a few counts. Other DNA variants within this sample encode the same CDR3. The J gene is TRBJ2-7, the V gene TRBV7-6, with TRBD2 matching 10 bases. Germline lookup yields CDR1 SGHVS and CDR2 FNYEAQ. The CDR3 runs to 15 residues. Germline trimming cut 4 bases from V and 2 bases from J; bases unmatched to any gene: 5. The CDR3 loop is CASSSWTSGTYEQYF. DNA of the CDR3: TGTGCCAGCAGCTCCTGGACTAGCGGAACCTACGAGCAGTACTTC.

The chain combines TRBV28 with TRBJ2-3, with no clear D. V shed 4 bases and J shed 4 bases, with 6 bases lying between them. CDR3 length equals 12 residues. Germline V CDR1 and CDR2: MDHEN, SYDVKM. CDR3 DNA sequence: TGTGCCAGCAGTTCGTCGTCAGATACGCAGTATTTT. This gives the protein CASSSSSDTQYF.

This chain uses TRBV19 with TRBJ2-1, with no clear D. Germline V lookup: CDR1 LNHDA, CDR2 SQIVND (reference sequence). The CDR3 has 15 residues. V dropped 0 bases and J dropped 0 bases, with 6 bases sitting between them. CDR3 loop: CASSIEVSSYNEQFF. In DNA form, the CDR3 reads TGTGCCAGTAGTATAGAGGTCAGCTCCTACAATGAGCAGTTCTTC.

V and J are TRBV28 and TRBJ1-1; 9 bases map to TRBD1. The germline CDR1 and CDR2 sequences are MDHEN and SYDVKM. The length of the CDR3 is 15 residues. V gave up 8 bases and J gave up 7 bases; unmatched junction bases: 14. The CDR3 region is CASANPGQGAGEAFF. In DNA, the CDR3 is TGTGCCAGCGCTAATCCGGGACAGGGAGCGGGTGAAGCTTTCTTT. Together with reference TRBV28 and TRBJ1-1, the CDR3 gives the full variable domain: DVKVTQSSRYLVKRTGEKVFLECVQDMDHENMFWYRQDPGLGLRLIYFSYDVKMKEKGDIPEGYSVSREKKERFSLILESASTNQTSMYLCASANPGQGAGEAFFGQGTRLTVV.

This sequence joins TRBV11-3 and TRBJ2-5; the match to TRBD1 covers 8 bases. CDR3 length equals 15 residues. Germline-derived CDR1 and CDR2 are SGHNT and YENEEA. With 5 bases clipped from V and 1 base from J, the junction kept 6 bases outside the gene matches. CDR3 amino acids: CASSKGQASQETQYF. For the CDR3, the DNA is TGTGCCAGCAGCAAGGGACAGGCCAGCCAAGAGACCCAGTACTTC.

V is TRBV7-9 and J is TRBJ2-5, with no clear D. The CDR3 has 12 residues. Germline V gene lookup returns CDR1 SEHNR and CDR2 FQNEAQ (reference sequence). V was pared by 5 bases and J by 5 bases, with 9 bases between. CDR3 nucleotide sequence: TGTGCCAGCAGCCATACCAGGGAGACCCAGTACTTC. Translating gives CASSHTRETQYF.